The rows below give T cell receptor beta chains drawn from one sample of a study of blood T cells in healthy people across ages. In TCRdb, the 5' RACE reads were re-called with MiXCR into one record per CDR3 protein. The top ten clones hold over 5% of a sample with about 1.4 million distinct CDR3 sequences, approximately 60% of them seen once. Sequenced input: blood. These receptors came from a man aged 18 to 30 in good health. The CDR3 runs from the conserved cysteine through the conserved F or W. The D gene is left open where the match is weak. The size field is filled for only some rows; it gives once, few, many or a size class.

j_gene: TRBJ1-5
abundance: -
v_gene: TRBV6-2/TRBV6-3
d_gene: TRBD1
CDR3nt: TGTGCCAGCAGCCTCATTCAGGGGGGTCAGCCCCAGCATTTT
CDR3aa: CASSLIQGGQPQHF

j_gene: TRBJ1-2
abundance: few
v_gene: TRBV12-3/TRBV12-4
d_gene: -
CDR3nt: TGTGTCAGCAGTTTTGGGCAGGTCTATGGCTACACCTTC
CDR3aa: CVSSFGQVYGYTF

j_gene: TRBJ2-2
abundance: -
v_gene: TRBV5-6
d_gene: TRBD2
CDR3nt: TGTGCCAGCAGCTTCGTTAGCGGGGCCCTTGGTGGGCTGTTTTTT
CDR3aa: CASSFVSGALGGLFF

j_gene: TRBJ1-6
abundance: -
v_gene: TRBV7-2
d_gene: TRBD1
CDR3nt: TGTGCCAGCAGCCCGAACGGACAGGGCATTAATTCACCCCTCCACTTT
CDR3aa: CASSPNGQGINSPLHF

j_gene: TRBJ2-1
abundance: -
v_gene: TRBV5-1
d_gene: -
CDR3nt: TGCGCCAGCAGCTTGAGGGGCCTCTCCCTCTCCTACAATGAGCAGTTCTTC
CDR3aa: CASSLRGLSLSYNEQFF

j_gene: TRBJ2-5
abundance: -
v_gene: TRBV6-1
d_gene: -
CDR3nt: TGTGCCAGCAGTAGGGCTGGACAGAAAGAGACCCAGTACTTC
CDR3aa: CASSRAGQKETQYF

j_gene: TRBJ2-7
abundance: -
v_gene: TRBV10-1
d_gene: -
CDR3nt: TGCGCCAGCAGTGTCTTAGATACCCACGAGCAGTACTTC
CDR3aa: CASSVLDTHEQYF

j_gene: TRBJ2-1
abundance: -
v_gene: TRBV12-3/TRBV12-4
d_gene: TRBD1
CDR3nt: TGTGCCAGCAGACCGAACAGGGGGCGCGGAAACAATGAGCAGTTCTTC
CDR3aa: CASRPNRGRGNNEQFF

j_gene: TRBJ2-3
abundance: -
v_gene: TRBV20-1
d_gene: -
CDR3nt: TGCGGTGCTAGAGATCTTTTGGGGTACGACACAGATACGCAGTATTTT
CDR3aa: CGARDLLGYDTDTQYF

j_gene: TRBJ1-2
abundance: -
v_gene: TRBV2
d_gene: -
CDR3nt: TGTGCCCCCAAGGCACCCTATGGCTACACCTTC
CDR3aa: CAPKAPYGYTF

j_gene: TRBJ2-1
abundance: -
v_gene: TRBV5-1
d_gene: TRBD2
CDR3nt: TGCGCCAGCAGCTTGACGGGAGGGCCCGCTGGTGAGCAGTTCTTC
CDR3aa: CASSLTGGPAGEQFF

j_gene: TRBJ2-7
abundance: -
v_gene: TRBV5-1
d_gene: TRBD1
CDR3nt: TGCGCCAGCAGCTTGCTAAGGGACAGGGGTGACTACGAGCAGTACTTC
CDR3aa: CASSLLRDRGDYEQYF

j_gene: TRBJ1-1
abundance: -
v_gene: TRBV29-1
d_gene: -
CDR3nt: TGCAGCGTGGGGGGCCGGGGCGGAGGCACTGAAGCTTTCTTT
CDR3aa: CSVGGRGGGTEAFF

j_gene: TRBJ1-4
abundance: few
v_gene: TRBV5-6
d_gene: TRBD1
CDR3nt: TGTGCCAGCAGCGGAATACAGGGGGATCCCGAAAAACTGTTTTTT
CDR3aa: CASSGIQGDPEKLFF

j_gene: TRBJ1-2
abundance: -
v_gene: TRBV4-1
d_gene: -
CDR3nt: TGCGCCAGCAGCCAAGATCCCCGCTATGGCTACACCTTC
CDR3aa: CASSQDPRYGYTF

j_gene: TRBJ2-1
abundance: once
v_gene: TRBV20-1
d_gene: -
CDR3nt: TGCAGTGCTAGTAAGTCCCGGGATGAGCAGTTCTTC
CDR3aa: CSASKSRDEQFF

j_gene: TRBJ1-5
abundance: once
v_gene: TRBV20-1
d_gene: -
CDR3nt: TGCAGTGCTAGTCAGGGAATTTACGGCAATCAGCCCCAGCATTTT
CDR3aa: CSASQGIYGNQPQHF

j_gene: TRBJ1-2
abundance: -
v_gene: TRBV20-1
d_gene: TRBD1
CDR3nt: TGCAGTGCTCTACCTGTGGGACAGGGATTCAACTATGGCTACACCTTC
CDR3aa: CSALPVGQGFNYGYTF

j_gene: TRBJ2-1
abundance: -
v_gene: TRBV27
d_gene: -
CDR3nt: TGTGCCAGCAGTTTTCCCGGGGGAGGTGTGTCCTACAATGAGCAGTTCTTC
CDR3aa: CASSFPGGGVSYNEQFF

j_gene: TRBJ1-6
abundance: once
v_gene: TRBV20-1
d_gene: -
CDR3nt: TGCAGTGCTAGAGACTATCGGGCAGCCTATAATTCACCCCTCCACTTT
CDR3aa: CSARDYRAAYNSPLHF

j_gene: TRBJ1-2
abundance: -
v_gene: TRBV4-1
d_gene: -
CDR3nt: TGCGCCAGCAGCCAAGATGCCACAGAAATCTATGGCTACACCTTC
CDR3aa: CASSQDATEIYGYTF

j_gene: TRBJ2-7
abundance: -
v_gene: TRBV29-1
d_gene: -
CDR3nt: TGCAGCGTAAAGGACTACGAGCAGTACTTC
CDR3aa: CSVKDYEQYF

j_gene: TRBJ1-2
abundance: -
v_gene: TRBV6-5
d_gene: -
CDR3nt: TGTGCCAGCAGTTACTCGGGAGGGGAGGGATCTAACTATGGCTACACCTTC
CDR3aa: CASSYSGGEGSNYGYTF

j_gene: TRBJ2-3
abundance: -
v_gene: TRBV5-1
d_gene: TRBD2
CDR3nt: TGCGCCAGCAGCTCCGGGACTAGTATCGCAGATACGCAGTATTTT
CDR3aa: CASSSGTSIADTQYF

j_gene: TRBJ1-2
abundance: -
v_gene: TRBV4-1
d_gene: -
CDR3nt: TGCGCCAGCAGCCAAGTCCTACAGGGTAAGGGTGGCTACACCTTC
CDR3aa: CASSQVLQGKGGYTF

j_gene: TRBJ2-1
abundance: -
v_gene: TRBV7-9
d_gene: TRBD2
CDR3nt: TGTGCCAGCAGCTCCAAAGCGGGAGGTTACAATGAGCAGTTCTTC
CDR3aa: CASSSKAGGYNEQFF

j_gene: TRBJ2-5
abundance: -
v_gene: TRBV7-2
d_gene: TRBD2
CDR3nt: TGTGCCAGCAGCTTAGTATTAGCGGGGGGCAAAGAAGAGACCCAGTACTTC
CDR3aa: CASSLVLAGGKEETQYF